This T cell receptor (beta chain) was found in a study of cytomegalovirus exposure and HLA in healthy donors. A multiplex PCR was run with 60 Vbeta primers and 13 Jbeta primers. Study processing details: A later analysis tallied some 80 million unique TCR beta chains, about 11 million of them shared. Libraries were prepared by immunoSEQ multiplex PCR; TCRdb keeps only in-frame clonotypes and omits some of them. V, J and clone size are taken as reported in that table, and D and trimming were inferred from the DNA itself. The data show about 190,000 clones, with 84% seen just once and about 0.26% held by the top ten. Whole-study results and caveats: Cytomegalovirus association was assigned to about 180 TCR beta chains.

Germline V gene lookup returns CDR1 MGHDK and CDR2 SYGVNS. V lost 1 base to trimming and J lost 8 bases, with 11 bases between them. The CDR3 length is 13 residues. Points on this clone: Antigen unknown.

The sample was PBMCs. The clonotype was recovered from a boy between 5 and 17 years old in good health and CMV-seronegative. The chain links TRBV25-1 to TRBJ1-1; D not resolved. The CDR3 nucleotides are TGTGCCAGCAGTGAATCGAGGGAATCCGAAGCTTTCTTT. Its protein product is CASSESRESEAFF. The full variable domain, rest sourced from reference TRBV25-1 and TRBJ1-1, is EADIYQTPRYLVIGTGKKITLECSQTMGHDKMYWYQQDPGMELHLIHYSYGVNSTEKGDLSSESTVSRIRTEHFPLTLESARPSHTSQYLCASSESRESEAFFGQGTRLTVV.